What follows is one T cell receptor beta chain and its context. This clone was seen a handful of times. Its antigen remains undetermined. Base qualities are not recorded, but no much larger clone differs from it by a single base. CDR1 and CDR2 were assigned from the germline V gene as SGHRS and YFSETQ. Trimming leaves V shorter by 3 bases and J shorter by 6 bases, with the junction holding 9 bases beyond the gene matches. From cysteine to phenylalanine, the CDR3 is 16 amino acids long. The retained sequence is limited to the CDR3, 48 bases, with the frame set at the first base. The record originates from a study of blood T cell repertoires in COVID-19 (dated by TCRdb to about 2020). Concerning the study at large: Collaborator samples came from the United States, Italy and Spain and covered acute and convalescent phases of COVID-19. HLA class I and class II types, where available, came from metadata supplied by the sample provider rather than from assay-based typing. Deeply sampled blood TCRbeta repertoires from subjects exposed to, actively infected with, or recovered from COVID-19 were included in the dataset. Nearly every sample came with metadata listing a de-identified subject ID, COVID-19 status, age in years and sex. The repertoires were made available in a free public database intended to serve as a resource for research on the immune response to SARS-CoV-2. The prospective study material was composed of cDNA or gDNA derived from T cells, B-cell-depleted T cells, or PBMCs. Samples came from the ongoing ImmuneRACE study (first 160 participants) plus 1,254 subjects from 6 global collaborators. What the study reported, not specific to this receptor: The amount of clinical and demographic metadata varied by source and participant and was provided uncurated.

TCRbeta CDR3 regions were amplified from genomic DNA by means of the immunoSEQ Assay, a bias-controlled multiplex PCR. Processing in the source paper ran as follows. The number of nucleated cells in each sample was estimated from the amplification of reference gene primers within the assay. To quantify the absolute abundance of each unique TCRbeta CDR3 rearrangement, sequence reads were collapsed and filtered. For each sample, productive Simpson clonality was calculated as the square root of Simpson's diversity index across productive rearrangements. This is the immuneACCESS table as TCRdb keeps it, with only in-frame sequences that have V and J called. A part of the clones is gone; compared with another copy, unresolved V genes explain less than half, and the rest is unexplained. That table furnishes V, J and clone size, whereas the DNA furnished D and trimming. This sample holds 35,000 to 50,000 clones; roughly nine tenths were observed only once. Of the sample, 8% to 9.5% is held by the ten largest clones.

Each collaborating institution followed its own protocols to collect whole blood in K2EDTA tubes. For TCRbeta analysis, collaborator samples were shipped as frozen whole blood, as isolated PBMCs, or as DNA extracted from either sample type. Rearrangement joined TRBV5-1 to TRBJ2-1, and TRBD2 matches 10 of the central bases. The specimen was peripheral blood. The TCR was taken from a man over 45 with active COVID-19. The CDR3 region: CASSWSGGLAINEQFF. The DNA reads TGCGCCAGCAGCTGGTCTGGGGGACTAGCGATCAATGAGCAGTTCTTC.